The source of this TCR beta chain is a study of blood T cell repertoires in COVID-19. TCRdb's copy holds only in-frame clones and misses some; the assay was immunoSEQ multiplex PCR. The table has about 370,000 clones, more than 80% seen once. This receptor was taken from a woman between 25 and 40 years old with COVID-19, enrolled during active disease. Sequencing input: peripheral blood.

CDR3 nucleotide sequence: TGTGCCAGCAGCTTACCAGGGAAGAACACTGAAGCTTTCTTT. Encoded protein: CASSLPGKNTEAFF. The rearrangement joins TRBV7-2 to TRBJ1-1; a possible D gene is TRBD1 (5 bases). Germline CDR1 and CDR2: SGHTA and FQGNSA. CDR3 length equals 14 residues. Trimming pared 2 bases from V and 1 base from J, leaving 8 bases between.